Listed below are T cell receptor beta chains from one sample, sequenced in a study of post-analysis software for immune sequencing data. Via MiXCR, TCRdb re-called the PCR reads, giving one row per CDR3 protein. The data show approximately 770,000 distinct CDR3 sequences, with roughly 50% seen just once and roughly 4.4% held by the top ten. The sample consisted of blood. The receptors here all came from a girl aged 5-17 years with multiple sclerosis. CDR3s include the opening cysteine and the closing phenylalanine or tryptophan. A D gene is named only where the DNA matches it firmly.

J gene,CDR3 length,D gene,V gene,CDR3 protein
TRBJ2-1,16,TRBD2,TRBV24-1,CATSDSGSNTYNEQFF
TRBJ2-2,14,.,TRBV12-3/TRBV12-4,CASSRTQGTGELFF
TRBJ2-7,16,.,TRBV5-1,CASSMVGGRSSYEQYF
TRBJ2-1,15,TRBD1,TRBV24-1,CATSAPGQDNLEQFF
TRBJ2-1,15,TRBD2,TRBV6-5,CASSPAGVTGNEQFF
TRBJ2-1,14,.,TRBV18,CASSPAVTGNEQFF
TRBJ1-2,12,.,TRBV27,CASSSNSGGYTF
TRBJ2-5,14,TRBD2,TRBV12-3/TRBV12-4,CASSGGGLKETQYF
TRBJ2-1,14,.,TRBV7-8,CASSLINSYNEQFF
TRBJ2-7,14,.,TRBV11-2,CASSQDSRGYEQYF
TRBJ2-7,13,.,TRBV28,CASGSSRSYEQYF
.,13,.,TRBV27,CASRLGPQETQYF
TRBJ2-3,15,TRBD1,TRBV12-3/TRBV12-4,CASSRDRADTDTQYF
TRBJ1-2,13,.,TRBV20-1,CSARTGTLYGYTF
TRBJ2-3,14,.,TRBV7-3,CASSKQGPRGTQYF
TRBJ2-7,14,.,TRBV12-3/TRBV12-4,CASSLSLAGQGQYF
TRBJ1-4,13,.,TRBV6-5,CASSRGIREKLFF
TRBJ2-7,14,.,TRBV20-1,CSAHEGKTHGEQYF
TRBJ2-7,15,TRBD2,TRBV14,CASSQDEGGAYEQYF
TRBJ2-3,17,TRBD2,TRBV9,CASSPGSRAGGADTQYF
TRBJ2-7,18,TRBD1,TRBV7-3,CASRPYRAQDRESYEQYF
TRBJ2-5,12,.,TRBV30,CAWNRVQETQYF
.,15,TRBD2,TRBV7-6,CAGSLGTSGGYEQYF
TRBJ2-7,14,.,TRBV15,CATSRDGVSYEQYF
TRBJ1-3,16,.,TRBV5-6,CASSLFARVSGNTIYF
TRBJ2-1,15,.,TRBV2,CATRGGGLGYNEQFF
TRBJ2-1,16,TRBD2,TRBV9,CASSVDSGGSYNEQFF
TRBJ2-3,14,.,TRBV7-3,CASSLSGFTDTQYF
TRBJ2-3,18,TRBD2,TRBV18,CASSPGSASGWYTDTQYF
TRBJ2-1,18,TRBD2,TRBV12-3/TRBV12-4,CAGSFSVAGKPSYNEQFF
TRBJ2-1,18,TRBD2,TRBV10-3,CAISEWLAGGLSYNEQFF
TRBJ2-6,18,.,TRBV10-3,CAISEGLPGRSGANVLTF
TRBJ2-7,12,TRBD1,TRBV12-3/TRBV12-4,CAKDRGTYEQYF
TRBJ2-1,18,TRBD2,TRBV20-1,CSARELLAGTSSYNEQFF
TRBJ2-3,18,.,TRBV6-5,CASSYKWSSGVSTDTQYF
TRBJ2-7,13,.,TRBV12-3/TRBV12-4,CASSRGLNYEQYF
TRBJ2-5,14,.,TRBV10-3,CAISESSYEETQYF
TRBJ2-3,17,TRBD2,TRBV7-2,CASSLYQRDLMADTQYF
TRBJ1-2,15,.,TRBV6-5,CASSYQPGTSYNYTF
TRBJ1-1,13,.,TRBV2,CASPNRANTEAFF
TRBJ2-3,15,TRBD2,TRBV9,CASSAKAGATDTQYF
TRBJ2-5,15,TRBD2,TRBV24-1,CATSAPGLAQETQYF
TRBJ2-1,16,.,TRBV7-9,CASSLLGPTGYNEQFF
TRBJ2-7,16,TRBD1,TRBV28,CASSPPPGQGPYEQYF
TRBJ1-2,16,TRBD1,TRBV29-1,CSVLPGQGATSYGYTF
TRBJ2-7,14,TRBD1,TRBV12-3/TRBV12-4,CASSFGDRSYEQYF
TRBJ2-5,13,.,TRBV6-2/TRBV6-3,CASSNLGPLGEYF
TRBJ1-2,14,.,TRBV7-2,CASSSPGASRGYTF
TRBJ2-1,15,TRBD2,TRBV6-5,CASRETSGSVDEQFF